This T cell receptor (beta chain) emerged from a study of CD8 T cells in ankylosing spondylitis. Study-wide results and limits: Previously reported in reactive arthritis synovial fluid and blood were some of the motif variants. Disease-associated clonotypes exhibited CD8+ identity and were relatively infrequent in peripheral blood. A TCR beta motif of 8 or 9 highly homologous variants appeared characteristic of ankylosing spondylitis blood.

This clonotype has just a few counts. What it binds is unknown. A single record per CDR3 protein comes from TCRdb applying MiXCR to the 5' RACE reads. The table lists 200,000 to 300,000 distinct CDR3 sequences, roughly 25% of them singletons. Per the germline V gene, CDR1 is SNHLY and CDR2 is FYNNEI. The CDR3 contains 16 residues. V shed 5 bases, J shed 4 bases, and the junction held 10 bases outside the gene matches. This chain connects TRBV2 to TRBJ2-2; 7 positions agree with TRBD1. The source material was blood, either unsorted or a sorted T cell fraction (not recorded which). The TCR originated in a male donor with ankylosing spondylitis or in good health (not recorded which). CDR3 in amino acids: CASSKSDRVRTGELFF. The DNA for the CDR3 is TGTGCCAGCAGTAAATCAGACAGGGTTCGCACCGGGGAGCTGTTTTTT.